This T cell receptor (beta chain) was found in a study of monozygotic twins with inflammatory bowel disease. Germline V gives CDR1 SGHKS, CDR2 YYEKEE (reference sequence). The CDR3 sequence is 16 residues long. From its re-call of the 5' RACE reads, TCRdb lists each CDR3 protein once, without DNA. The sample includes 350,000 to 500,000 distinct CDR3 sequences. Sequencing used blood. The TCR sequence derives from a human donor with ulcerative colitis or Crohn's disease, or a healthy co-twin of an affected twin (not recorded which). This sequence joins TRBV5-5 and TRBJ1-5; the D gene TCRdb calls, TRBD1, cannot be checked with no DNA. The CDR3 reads CASSSQQGMSHQPQHF.